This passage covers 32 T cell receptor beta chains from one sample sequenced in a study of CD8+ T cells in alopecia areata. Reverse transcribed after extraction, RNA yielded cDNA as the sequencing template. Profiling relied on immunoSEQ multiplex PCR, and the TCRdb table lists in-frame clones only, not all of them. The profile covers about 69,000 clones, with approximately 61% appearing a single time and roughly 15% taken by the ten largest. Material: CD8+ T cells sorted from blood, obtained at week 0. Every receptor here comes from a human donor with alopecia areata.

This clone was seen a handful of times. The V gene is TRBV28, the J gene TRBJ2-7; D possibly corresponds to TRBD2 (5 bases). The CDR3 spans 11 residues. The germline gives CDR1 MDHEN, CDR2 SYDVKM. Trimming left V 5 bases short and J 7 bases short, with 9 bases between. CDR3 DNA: TGTGCCAGCAGTGCGGGCCGTGAGCAGTACTTC. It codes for CASSAGREQYF.

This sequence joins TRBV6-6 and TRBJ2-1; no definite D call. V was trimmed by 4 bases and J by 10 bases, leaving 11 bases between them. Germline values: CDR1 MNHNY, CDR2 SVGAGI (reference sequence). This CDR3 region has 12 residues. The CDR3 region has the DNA TGTGCCAGCAGTTCTGCGGTCAGGGAGCAGTTCTTC. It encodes CASSSAVREQFF.

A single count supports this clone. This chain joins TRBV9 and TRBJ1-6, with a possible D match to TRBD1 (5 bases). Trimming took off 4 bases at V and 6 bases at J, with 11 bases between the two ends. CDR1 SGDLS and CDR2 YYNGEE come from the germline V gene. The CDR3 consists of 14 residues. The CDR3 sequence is CASSPQGSNSPLHF. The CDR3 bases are TGTGCCAGCAGCCCCCAGGGCAGTAATTCACCCCTCCACTTT.

The CDR3 DNA sequence: TGCAGCGCGGTACAGGGTCCTGAAGCTTTCTTT. It specifies CSAVQGPEAFF. This chain links TRBV29-1 with TRBJ1-1; a possible D gene is TRBD1 (6 bases). This CDR3 is built from 11 residues. Per germline, CDR1 SQVTM and CDR2 ANQGSEA. V was pared by 7 bases and J by 6 bases, with 12 bases between.

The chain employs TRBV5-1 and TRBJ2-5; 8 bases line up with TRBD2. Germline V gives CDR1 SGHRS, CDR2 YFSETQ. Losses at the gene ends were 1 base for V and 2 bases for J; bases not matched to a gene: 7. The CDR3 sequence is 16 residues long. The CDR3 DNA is TGCGCCAGCAGCTTGTACAGCGGGGGTATACAAGAGACCCAGTACTTC. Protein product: CASSLYSGGIQETQYF.

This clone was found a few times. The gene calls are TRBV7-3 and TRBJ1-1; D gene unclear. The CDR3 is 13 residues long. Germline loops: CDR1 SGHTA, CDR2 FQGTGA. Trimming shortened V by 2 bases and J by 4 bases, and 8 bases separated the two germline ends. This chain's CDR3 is CASSLGSGTEAFF. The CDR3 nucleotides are TGTGCCAGCAGCTTAGGTTCGGGCACTGAAGCTTTCTTT.

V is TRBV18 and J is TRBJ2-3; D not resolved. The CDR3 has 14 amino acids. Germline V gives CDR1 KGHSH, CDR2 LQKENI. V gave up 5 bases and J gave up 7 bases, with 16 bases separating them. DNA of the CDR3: TGTGCCAGCTCATTGGACCGACTGGATTATACGCAGTATTTT. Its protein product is CASSLDRLDYTQYF. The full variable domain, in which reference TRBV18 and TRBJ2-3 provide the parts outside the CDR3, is NAGVMQNPRHLVRRRGQEARLRCSPMKGHSHVYWYRQLPEEGLKFMVYLQKENIIDESGMPKERFSAEFPKEGPSILRIQQVVRGDSAAYFCASSLDRLDYTQYFGPGTRLTVL.

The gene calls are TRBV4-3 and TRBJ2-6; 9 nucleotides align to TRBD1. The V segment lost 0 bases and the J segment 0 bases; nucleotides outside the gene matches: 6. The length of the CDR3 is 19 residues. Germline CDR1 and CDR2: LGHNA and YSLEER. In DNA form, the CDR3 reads TGCGCCAGCAGCCAAGATTTGTGGGGACAGGGCTCTGGGGCCAACGTCCTGACTTTC. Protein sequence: CASSQDLWGQGSGANVLTF.

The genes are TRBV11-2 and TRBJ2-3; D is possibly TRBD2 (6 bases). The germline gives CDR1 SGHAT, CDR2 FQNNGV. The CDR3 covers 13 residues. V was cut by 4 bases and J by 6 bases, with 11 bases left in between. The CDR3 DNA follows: TGTGCCAGCAGCTCCTGGAGGGCGGATACGCAGTATTTT. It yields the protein CASSSWRADTQYF.

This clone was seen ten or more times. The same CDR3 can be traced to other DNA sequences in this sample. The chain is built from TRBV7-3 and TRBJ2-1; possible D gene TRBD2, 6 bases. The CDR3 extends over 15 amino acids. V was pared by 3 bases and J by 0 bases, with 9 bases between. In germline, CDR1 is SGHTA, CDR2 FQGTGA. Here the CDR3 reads CASSFGGSSYNEQFF. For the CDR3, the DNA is TGTGCCAGCAGCTTTGGGGGGAGCTCCTACAATGAGCAGTTCTTC.

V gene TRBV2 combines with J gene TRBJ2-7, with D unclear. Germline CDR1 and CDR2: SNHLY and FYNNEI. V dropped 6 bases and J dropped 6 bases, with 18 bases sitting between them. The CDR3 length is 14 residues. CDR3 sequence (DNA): TGTGCCAGCAGCTTGGACGCTGCGACCGTCGAGCAGTACTTC. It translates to CASSLDAATVEQYF.

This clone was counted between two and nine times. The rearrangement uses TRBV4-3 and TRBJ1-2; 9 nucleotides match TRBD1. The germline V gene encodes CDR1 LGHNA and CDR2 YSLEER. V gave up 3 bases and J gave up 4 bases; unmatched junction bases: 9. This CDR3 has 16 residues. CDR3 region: CASSHSWTGESYGYTF. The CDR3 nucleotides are TGCGCCAGCAGCCACTCCTGGACAGGGGAAAGCTATGGCTACACCTTC.

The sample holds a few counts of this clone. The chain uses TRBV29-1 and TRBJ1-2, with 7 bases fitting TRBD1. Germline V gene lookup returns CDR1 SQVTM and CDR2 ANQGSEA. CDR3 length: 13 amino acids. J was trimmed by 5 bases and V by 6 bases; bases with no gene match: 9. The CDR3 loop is CSVDPGTEYGYTF. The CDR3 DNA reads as TGCAGCGTGGACCCCGGGACAGAATATGGCTACACCTTC.

The CDR3 is CASSLGGRFGPQHF. The CDR3 DNA sequence: TGTGCCAGCAGTTTAGGGGGTAGATTCGGGCCCCAGCATTTT. The chain carries TRBV27 and TRBJ1-5; a weak D match, TRBD1 (5 bases). This CDR3 is 14 amino acids long. The V and J ends lost 2 bases and 9 bases respectively, with 14 bases between them. Germline V gene sequence: CDR1 MNHEY, CDR2 SMNVEV (reference sequence).

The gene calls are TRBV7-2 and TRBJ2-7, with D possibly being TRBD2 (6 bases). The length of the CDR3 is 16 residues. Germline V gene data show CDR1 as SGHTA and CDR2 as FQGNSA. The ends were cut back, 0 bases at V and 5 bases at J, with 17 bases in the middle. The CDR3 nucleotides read TGTGCCAGCAGCTTAGCGCCCGTCGGCGGGATCAACGAGCAGTACTTC. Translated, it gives CASSLAPVGGINEQYF.

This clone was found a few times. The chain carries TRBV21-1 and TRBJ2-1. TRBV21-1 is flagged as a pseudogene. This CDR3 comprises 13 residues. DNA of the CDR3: TGTGCCAGCAGCAAAGTATGCCACAATGAGCAGTTCTTC. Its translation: CASSKVCHNEQFF.

As DNA, the CDR3 is TGTGCCAGCAGTCCGACAGGGGGCTGGGGAAACACCATATATTTT. This encodes CASSPTGGWGNTIYF. The chain has TRBV27 and TRBJ1-3; 10 bases are shared with TRBD1. This CDR3 is 15 amino acids long. Germline V gene data show CDR1 as MNHEY and CDR2 as SMNVEV (reference sequence). Trimming took 5 bases from V and 4 from J; bases not matched to a gene: 5.

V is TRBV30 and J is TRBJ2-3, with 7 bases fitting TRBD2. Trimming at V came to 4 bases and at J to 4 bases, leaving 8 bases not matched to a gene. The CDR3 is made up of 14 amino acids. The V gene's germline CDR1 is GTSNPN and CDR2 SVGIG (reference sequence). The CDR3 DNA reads TGTGCCTGGAACGGGGGGATTGGGGCAGATACGCAGTATTTT. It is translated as CAWNGGIGADTQYF.

This CDR3 reads CASSLEALAGDGYTF. DNA of the CDR3: TGTGCCAGCAGCTTGGAAGCTTTGGCAGGGGATGGCTACACCTTC. The chain carries TRBV5-5 and TRBJ1-2; possibly TRBD1 for D (6 bases). The CDR3 is made up of 15 amino acids. Germline V gene sequence: CDR1 SGHKS, CDR2 YYEKEE (reference sequence). V lost 0 bases to trimming and J lost 6 bases, with 15 bases between them.

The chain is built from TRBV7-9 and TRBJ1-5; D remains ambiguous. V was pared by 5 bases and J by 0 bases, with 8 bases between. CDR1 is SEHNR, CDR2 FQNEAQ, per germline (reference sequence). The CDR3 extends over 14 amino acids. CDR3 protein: CASSPTASNQPQHF. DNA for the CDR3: TGTGCCAGCAGCCCGACGGCTAGCAATCAGCCCCAGCATTTT.

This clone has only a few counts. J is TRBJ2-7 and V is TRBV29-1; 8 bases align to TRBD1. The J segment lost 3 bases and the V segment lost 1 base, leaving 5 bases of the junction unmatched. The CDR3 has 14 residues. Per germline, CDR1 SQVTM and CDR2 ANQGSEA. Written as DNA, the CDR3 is TGCAGCGTTGAAGGTGGAACAGGGGGCTACGAGCAGTACTTC. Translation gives CSVEGGTGGYEQYF.

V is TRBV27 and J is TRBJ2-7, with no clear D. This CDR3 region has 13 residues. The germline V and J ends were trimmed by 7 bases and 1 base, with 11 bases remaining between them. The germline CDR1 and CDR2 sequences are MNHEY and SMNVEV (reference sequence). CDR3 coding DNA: TGTGCCAGCAAGGAACCAGCATCCTACGAGCAGTACTTC. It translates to CASKEPASYEQYF.

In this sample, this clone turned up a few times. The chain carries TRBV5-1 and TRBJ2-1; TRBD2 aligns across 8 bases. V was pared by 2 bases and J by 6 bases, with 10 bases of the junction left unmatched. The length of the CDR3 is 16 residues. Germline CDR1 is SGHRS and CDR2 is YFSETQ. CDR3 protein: CASSFPLAGMFNEQFF. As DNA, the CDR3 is TGCGCCAGCAGCTTCCCCCTAGCGGGCATGTTCAATGAGCAGTTCTTC.

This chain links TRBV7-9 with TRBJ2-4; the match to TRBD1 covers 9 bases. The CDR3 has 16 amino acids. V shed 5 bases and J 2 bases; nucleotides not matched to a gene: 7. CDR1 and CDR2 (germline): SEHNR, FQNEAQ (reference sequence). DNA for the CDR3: TGTGCCAGCAGCCTGACAGGGGGAAGAACCAAAAACATTCAGTACTTC. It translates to CASSLTGGRTKNIQYF.

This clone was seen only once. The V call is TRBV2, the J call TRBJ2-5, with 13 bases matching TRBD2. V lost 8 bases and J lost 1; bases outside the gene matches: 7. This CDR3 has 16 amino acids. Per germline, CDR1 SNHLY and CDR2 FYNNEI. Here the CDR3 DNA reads TGTGCCAGCCTCGGACTAGCGGGGGAGTCCCAAGAGACCCAGTACTTC. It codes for CASLGLAGESQETQYF.

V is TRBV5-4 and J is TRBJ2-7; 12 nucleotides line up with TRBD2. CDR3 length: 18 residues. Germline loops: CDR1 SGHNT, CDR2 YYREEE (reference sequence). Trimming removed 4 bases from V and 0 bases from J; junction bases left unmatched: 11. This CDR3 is CASSPPGLAGLSSYEQYF. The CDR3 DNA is TGTGCCAGCAGCCCACCCGGACTAGCGGGGCTCAGCTCCTACGAGCAGTACTTC.

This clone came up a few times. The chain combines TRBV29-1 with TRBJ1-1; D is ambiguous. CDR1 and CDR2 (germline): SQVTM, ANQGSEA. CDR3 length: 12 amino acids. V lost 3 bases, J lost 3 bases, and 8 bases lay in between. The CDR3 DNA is TGCAGCGTTGAGGTCCCATACACTGAAGCTTTCTTT. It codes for CSVEVPYTEAFF.

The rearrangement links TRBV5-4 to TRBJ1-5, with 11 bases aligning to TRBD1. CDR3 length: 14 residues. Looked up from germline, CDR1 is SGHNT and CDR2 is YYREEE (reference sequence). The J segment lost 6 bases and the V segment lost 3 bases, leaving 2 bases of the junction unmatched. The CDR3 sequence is CASSSGTGGQPQHF. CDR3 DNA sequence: TGTGCCAGCAGCTCCGGGACAGGGGGTCAGCCCCAGCATTTT.

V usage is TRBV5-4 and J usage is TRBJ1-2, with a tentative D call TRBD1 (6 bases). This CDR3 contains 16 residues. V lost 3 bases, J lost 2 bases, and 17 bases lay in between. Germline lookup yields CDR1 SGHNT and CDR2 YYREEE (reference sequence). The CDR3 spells CASSSVPGGANYGYTF. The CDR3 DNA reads TGTGCCAGCAGCTCCGTCCCGGGGGGCGCAAACTATGGCTACACCTTC.

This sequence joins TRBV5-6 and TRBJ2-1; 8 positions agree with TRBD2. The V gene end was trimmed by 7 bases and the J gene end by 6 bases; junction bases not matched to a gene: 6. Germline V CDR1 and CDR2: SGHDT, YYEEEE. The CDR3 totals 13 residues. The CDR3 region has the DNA TGTGCCAGCGAGTCGGGGGGGCCCAATGAGCAGTTCTTC. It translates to CASESGGPNEQFF.

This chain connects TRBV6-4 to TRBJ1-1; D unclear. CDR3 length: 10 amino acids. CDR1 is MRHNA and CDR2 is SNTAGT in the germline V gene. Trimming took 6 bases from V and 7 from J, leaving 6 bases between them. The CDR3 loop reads CASRYGEAFF. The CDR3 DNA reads TGTGCCAGCAGGTACGGTGAAGCTTTCTTT.

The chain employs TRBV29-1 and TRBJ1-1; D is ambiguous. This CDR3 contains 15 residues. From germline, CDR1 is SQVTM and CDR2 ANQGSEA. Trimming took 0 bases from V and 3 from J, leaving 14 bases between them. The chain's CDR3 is CSVEDSQQTDTEAFF. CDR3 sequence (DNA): TGCAGCGTTGAAGATTCGCAGCAAACGGACACTGAAGCTTTCTTT.